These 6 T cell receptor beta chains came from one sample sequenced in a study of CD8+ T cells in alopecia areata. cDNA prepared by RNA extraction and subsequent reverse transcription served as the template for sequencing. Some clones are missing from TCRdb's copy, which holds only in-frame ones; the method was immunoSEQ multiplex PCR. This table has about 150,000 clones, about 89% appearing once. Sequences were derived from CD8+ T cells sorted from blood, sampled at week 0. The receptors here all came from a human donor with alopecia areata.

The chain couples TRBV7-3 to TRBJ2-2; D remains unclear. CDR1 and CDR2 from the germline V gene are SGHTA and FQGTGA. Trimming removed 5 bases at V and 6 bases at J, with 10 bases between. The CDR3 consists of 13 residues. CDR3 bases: TGTGCCAGCAGCCCCGAGCACCCCGGGGAGCTGTTTTTT. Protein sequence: CASSPEHPGELFF.

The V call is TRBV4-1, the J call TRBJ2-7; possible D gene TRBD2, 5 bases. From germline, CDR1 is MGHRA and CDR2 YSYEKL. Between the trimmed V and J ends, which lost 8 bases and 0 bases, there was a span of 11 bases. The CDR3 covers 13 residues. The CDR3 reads CASAGGLSYEQYF. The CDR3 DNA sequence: TGCGCCAGCGCCGGAGGTCTCTCCTACGAGCAGTACTTC.

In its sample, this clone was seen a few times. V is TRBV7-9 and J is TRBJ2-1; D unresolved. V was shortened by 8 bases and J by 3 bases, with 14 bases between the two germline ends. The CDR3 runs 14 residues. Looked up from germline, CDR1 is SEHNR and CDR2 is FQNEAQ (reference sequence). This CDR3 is CASVTSADYNEQFF. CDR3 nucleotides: TGTGCCAGCGTCACGTCGGCCGACTACAATGAGCAGTTCTTC.

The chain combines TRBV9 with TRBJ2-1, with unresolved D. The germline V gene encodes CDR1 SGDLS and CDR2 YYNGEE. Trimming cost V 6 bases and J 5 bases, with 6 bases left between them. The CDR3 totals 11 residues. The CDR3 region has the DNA TGTGCCAGCACTCGGAACAATGAGCAGTTCTTC. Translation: CASTRNNEQFF. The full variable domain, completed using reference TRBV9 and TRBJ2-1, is DSGVTQTPKHLITATGQRVTLRCSPRSGDLSVYWYQQSLDQGLQFLIQYYNGEERAKGNILERFSAQQFPDLHSELNLSSLELGDSALYFCASTRNNEQFFGPGTRLTVL.

Here the CDR3 reads CASSPGDRGLNEQFF. DNA of the CDR3: TGTGCCAGCAGCCCTGGAGACAGGGGGCTCAATGAGCAGTTCTTC. The genes are TRBV7-9 and TRBJ2-1; 10 bases agree with TRBD1. Unmatched junction bases numbered 7, after V lost 5 bases and J lost 6 bases. In germline, CDR1 is SEHNR, CDR2 FQNEAQ (reference sequence). The CDR3 consists of 15 residues.

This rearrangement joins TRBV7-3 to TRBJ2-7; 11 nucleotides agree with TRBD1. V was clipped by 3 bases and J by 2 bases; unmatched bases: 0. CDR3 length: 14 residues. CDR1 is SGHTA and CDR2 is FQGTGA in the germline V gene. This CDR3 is CASSLGQGAYEQYF. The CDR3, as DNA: TGTGCCAGCAGCTTGGGACAGGGGGCCTACGAGCAGTACTTC.